This T cell receptor beta chain was profiled in a study of identical twins. General study findings and limits: Researchers reported excess low generation probability among twin-shared out-of-frame alpha sequences. Instead of following the same donors, the conclusions were based on cross-sectional statistical analysis.

This clonotype was seen at least ten times. The antigen remains undetermined. Via MiXCR, TCRdb re-called the 5' RACE reads, giving one row per CDR3 protein. The data show fewer than 250,000 distinct CDR3 sequences, 5.5% to 7% seen once. Germline V gene data show CDR1 as LGHDT and CDR2 as YNNKEL (reference sequence). The length of the CDR3 is 14 residues. V was trimmed by 3 bases and J by 6 bases, leaving 12 bases between them. These data also formed part of another study, on yellow fever vaccine responses in identical twins.

The genes are TRBV3-1 and TRBJ1-5; D unresolved. This TCR came from a woman aged 18-29 years in good health. Sequenced material: memory (CD45RO+) T cells sorted from blood. The CDR3 loop reads CASSQEMGGQPQHF. The DNA for the CDR3 is TGTGCCAGCAGCCAGGAAATGGGTGGTCAGCCCCAGCATTTT.